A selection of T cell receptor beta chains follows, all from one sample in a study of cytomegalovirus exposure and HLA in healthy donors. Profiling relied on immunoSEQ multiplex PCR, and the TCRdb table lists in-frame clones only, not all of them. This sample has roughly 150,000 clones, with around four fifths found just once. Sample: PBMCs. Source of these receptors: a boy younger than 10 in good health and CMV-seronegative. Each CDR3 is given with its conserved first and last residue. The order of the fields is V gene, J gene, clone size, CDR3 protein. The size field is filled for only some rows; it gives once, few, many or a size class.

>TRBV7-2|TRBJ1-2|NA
CASSLFRDSRDGYTF
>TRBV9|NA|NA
CASSVDGVSYEQYF
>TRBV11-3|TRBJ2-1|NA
CASSPGVSYNEQFF
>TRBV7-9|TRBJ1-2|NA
CASSARVSYGYTF
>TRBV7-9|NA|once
CATEPQSEQYF
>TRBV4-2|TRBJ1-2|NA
CASSQVRGLGGYTF
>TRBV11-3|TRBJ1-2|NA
CASSLEGGTNYGYTF
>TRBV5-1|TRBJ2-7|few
CASSSPDRGDYEQYF
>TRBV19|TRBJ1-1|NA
CASSTNPLTGGVTEAFF
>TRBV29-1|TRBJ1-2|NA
CSVDQQGNGYTF
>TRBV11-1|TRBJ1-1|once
CASSSPQGVVNTEAFF
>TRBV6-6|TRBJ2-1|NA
CASSDSGRASNEQFF
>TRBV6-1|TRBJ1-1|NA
CASRNRGGMNTEAFF
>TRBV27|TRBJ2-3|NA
CASNRAPDTQYF
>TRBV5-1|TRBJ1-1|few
CASSLAGTAGVEAFF
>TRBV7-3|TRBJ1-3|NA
CASSLRGSSGNTIYF
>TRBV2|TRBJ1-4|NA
CASSGDSRREKLFF
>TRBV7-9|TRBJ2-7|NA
CASLNRDNYEQYF
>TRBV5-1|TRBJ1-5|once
CASSLAGQTNQPQHF
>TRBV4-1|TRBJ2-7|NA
CASSQDQAISYEQYF
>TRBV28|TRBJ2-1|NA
CASIGQGDEQFF
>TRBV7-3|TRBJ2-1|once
CASSLWAASYNEQFF
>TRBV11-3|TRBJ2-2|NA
CASSLVRWGLGLANTGELFF
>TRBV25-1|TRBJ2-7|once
CASSSGTVYEQYF
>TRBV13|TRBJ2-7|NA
CASSLGTSRQGGSYEQYF
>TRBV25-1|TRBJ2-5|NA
CASYSPPSQGNVETQYF
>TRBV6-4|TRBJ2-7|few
CASSVEQGSSYEQYF
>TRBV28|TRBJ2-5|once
CASRESRARTLRPQETQYF
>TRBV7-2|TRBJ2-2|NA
CASSLRAGTSPYTGELFF
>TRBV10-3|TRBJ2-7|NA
CAITGTVTYEQYF
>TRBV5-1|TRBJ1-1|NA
CASSFFHSGNTEAFF
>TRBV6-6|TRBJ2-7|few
CASSSLTASYEQYF
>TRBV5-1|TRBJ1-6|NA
CASSWGRQGAKRVGNSPLHF
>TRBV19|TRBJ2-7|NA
CASSIAPPVAGPYEQYF
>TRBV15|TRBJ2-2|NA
CATSRDPIRLAGGTGELFF
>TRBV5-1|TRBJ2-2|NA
CASSPAGGRGELFF
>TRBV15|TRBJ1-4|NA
CATSRDNSEKLFF
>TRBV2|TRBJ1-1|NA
CASSAGGGWNTEAFF
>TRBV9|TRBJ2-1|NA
CASSVPEDRDPPTSGRSLYNEQFF
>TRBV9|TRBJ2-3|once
CASSVRIGTGRTDTQYF
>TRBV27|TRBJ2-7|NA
CASSLYLAIPYEQYF
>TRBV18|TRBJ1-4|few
CASSPAGTEVEKLFF
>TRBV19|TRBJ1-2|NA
CASSIVFFRQGDYGYTF
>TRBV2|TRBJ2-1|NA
CASSRQGTVEQFF
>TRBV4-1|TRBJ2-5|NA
CASSQDHGTGGKEQYF
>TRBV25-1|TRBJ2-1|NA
CASSETSGDKYNEQFF
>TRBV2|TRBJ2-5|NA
CASRDDRGAETQYF
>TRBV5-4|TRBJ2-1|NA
CASSGSAPHLNEQFF
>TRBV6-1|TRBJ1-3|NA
CASSEPTGAGSGNTIYF